This T cell receptor (beta chain) was observed in a study of cytomegalovirus exposure and HLA in healthy donors. Primers for the PCR totalled 60 Vbeta and 13 Jbeta. Here immunoSEQ multiplex PCR was the method, and the copy in TCRdb shows in-frame clones only, minus some. Altogether approximately 150,000 clones are present, about 64% being singletons, with the ten largest covering 3%. This clone turned up a few times. The sequence derives from a woman under 40 in good health and CMV-seropositive. Material: PBMCs.

CDR3 loop: CASSVVGFPEAFF. As DNA, the CDR3 is TGTGCCAGTAGTGTGGTCGGTTTTCCTGAAGCTTTCTTT. This chain uses TRBV19 with TRBJ1-1; unclear D gene. The CDR3 covers 13 residues. V was pared by 5 bases and J by 6 bases, with 13 bases between. In germline, CDR1 is LNHDA, CDR2 SQIVND (reference sequence).